Listed below are T cell receptor beta chains from one sample, sequenced in a study of EBV T-cell therapy then PD-1 blockade in nasopharyngeal carcinoma. The protocol was immunoSEQ multiplex PCR, while the TCRdb copy is restricted to in-frame clones and leaves out a portion. The data contain 25,000 or so clones, approximately 87% of them singletons. These TCRs are of unknown antigen specificity. Sequencing used CD8+ T cells from blood, obtained at roughly day 65 from a patient whose treatment included autologous EBV-specific T cells and nivolumab. Every receptor here comes from a man in his forties with nasopharyngeal carcinoma. The CDR3 runs from the conserved cysteine through the conserved F or W. The order of the fields is clone size, CDR3 length, D gene, V gene, J gene, CDR3 protein, CDR3 DNA. The D gene is left open where the match is weak. Where a row states a size, it is once, few, many or the class of an expanded clone; other rows omit it.

clone size: -
CDR3 length: 15
D gene: -
V gene: TRBV24-1
J gene: TRBJ2-5
CDR3 protein: CATSDLQADQETQYF
CDR3 DNA: TGTGCCACCAGTGATTTGCAGGCCGACCAAGAGACCCAGTACTTC

clone size: -
CDR3 length: 12
D gene: -
V gene: TRBV9
J gene: TRBJ1-2
CDR3 protein: CASQTRGHGYTF
CDR3 DNA: TGTGCCAGCCAAACTCGGGGCCATGGCTACACCTTC

clone size: -
CDR3 length: 15
D gene: TRBD1
V gene: TRBV6-2/TRBV6-3
J gene: TRBJ2-4
CDR3 protein: CASSRDRGAKNIQYF
CDR3 DNA: TGTGCCAGCAGTCGAGACAGGGGAGCCAAAAACATTCAGTACTTC

clone size: -
CDR3 length: 15
D gene: -
V gene: TRBV5-6
J gene: TRBJ2-1
CDR3 protein: CASSLGLLYYNEQFF
CDR3 DNA: TGTGCCAGCAGCTTGGGTCTACTCTACTACAATGAGCAGTTCTTC

clone size: -
CDR3 length: 14
D gene: -
V gene: TRBV27
J gene: TRBJ1-5
CDR3 protein: CASSFSRENQPQHF
CDR3 DNA: TGTGCCAGCAGTTTTTCCAGGGAGAATCAGCCCCAGCATTTT

clone size: once
CDR3 length: 12
D gene: -
V gene: TRBV13
J gene: TRBJ2-5
CDR3 protein: CASSDLTRAQYF
CDR3 DNA: TGTGCCAGCAGCGATCTGACCAGGGCCCAGTACTTC

clone size: -
CDR3 length: 16
D gene: TRBD1
V gene: TRBV9
J gene: TRBJ1-1
CDR3 protein: CASSVVDREVNTEAFF
CDR3 DNA: TGTGCCAGCAGCGTAGTGGACAGGGAGGTGAACACTGAAGCTTTCTTT

clone size: -
CDR3 length: 17
D gene: TRBD1
V gene: TRBV7-3
J gene: TRBJ1-1
CDR3 protein: CASSLSPYRGPNTEAFF
CDR3 DNA: TGTGCCAGCAGCTTATCCCCATACAGGGGGCCGAACACTGAAGCTTTCTTT

clone size: -
CDR3 length: 13
D gene: -
V gene: TRBV5-5
J gene: TRBJ2-4
CDR3 protein: CASSFTGKNIQYF
CDR3 DNA: TGTGCCAGCAGCTTTACAGGAAAAAACATTCAGTACTTC

clone size: -
CDR3 length: 13
D gene: TRBD1
V gene: TRBV2
J gene: TRBJ1-2
CDR3 protein: CASRPTGETGYTF
CDR3 DNA: TGTGCCAGCAGACCGACAGGGGAGACTGGCTACACCTTC

clone size: -
CDR3 length: 17
D gene: TRBD1
V gene: TRBV27
J gene: TRBJ1-6
CDR3 protein: CASSLSSGGWGYSPLHF
CDR3 DNA: TGTGCCAGCAGTTTATCCTCAGGGGGTTGGGGGTATTCACCCCTCCACTTT

clone size: -
CDR3 length: 16
D gene: -
V gene: TRBV7-8
J gene: TRBJ2-5
CDR3 protein: CASSLGPQGKRETQYF
CDR3 DNA: TGTGCCAGCAGCTTAGGGCCGCAGGGGAAGCGGGAGACCCAGTACTTC

clone size: -
CDR3 length: 18
D gene: TRBD2
V gene: TRBV5-5
J gene: TRBJ2-2
CDR3 protein: CASSLAPSGVLTGRELFF
CDR3 DNA: TGTGCCAGCAGCTTGGCCCCTAGCGGGGTTCTCACCGGGAGGGAGCTGTTTTTT

clone size: -
CDR3 length: 12
D gene: -
V gene: TRBV11-1
J gene: TRBJ2-7
CDR3 protein: CASSPDSLEQYF
CDR3 DNA: TGTGCCAGCAGCCCCGACAGCCTTGAGCAGTACTTC

clone size: -
CDR3 length: 10
D gene: -
V gene: TRBV2
J gene: TRBJ1-2
CDR3 protein: CASGNYGYTF
CDR3 DNA: TGTGCCAGCGGAAACTATGGCTACACCTTC

clone size: -
CDR3 length: 14
D gene: TRBD1
V gene: TRBV24-1
J gene: TRBJ2-7
CDR3 protein: CATSAQGDSYEQYF
CDR3 DNA: TGTGCCACCAGTGCCCAGGGGGATTCCTACGAGCAGTACTTC

clone size: -
CDR3 length: 16
D gene: -
V gene: TRBV11-2
J gene: TRBJ1-6
CDR3 protein: CASSLYKTSYNSPLHF
CDR3 DNA: TGTGCCAGCAGCTTATATAAGACCTCCTATAATTCACCCCTCCACTTT

clone size: -
CDR3 length: 18
D gene: TRBD2
V gene: TRBV4-3
J gene: TRBJ2-1
CDR3 protein: CASSQDIPPGLAVNEQFF
CDR3 DNA: TGCGCCAGCAGCCAAGACATCCCCCCGGGACTAGCGGTGAATGAGCAGTTCTTC

clone size: -
CDR3 length: 16
D gene: -
V gene: TRBV4-2
J gene: TRBJ2-3
CDR3 protein: CASSQDGPEPGNTQYF
CDR3 DNA: TGTGCCAGCAGCCAAGATGGGCCCGAGCCGGGGAATACGCAGTATTTT

clone size: -
CDR3 length: 15
D gene: -
V gene: TRBV28
J gene: TRBJ1-1
CDR3 protein: CASRKRKGMNTEAFF
CDR3 DNA: TGTGCCAGCAGAAAACGGAAGGGAATGAACACTGAAGCTTTCTTT

clone size: -
CDR3 length: 15
D gene: -
V gene: TRBV6-5
J gene: TRBJ1-1
CDR3 protein: CASSYSSQGGTEAFF
CDR3 DNA: TGTGCCAGCAGTTACTCGTCACAGGGAGGCACTGAAGCTTTCTTT

clone size: -
CDR3 length: 14
D gene: -
V gene: TRBV6-4
J gene: TRBJ2-2
CDR3 protein: CASSDSGTTGELFF
CDR3 DNA: TGTGCCAGCAGTGACTCCGGGACCACCGGGGAGCTGTTTTTT

clone size: -
CDR3 length: 18
D gene: TRBD2
V gene: TRBV9
J gene: TRBJ2-2
CDR3 protein: CASSSRGLAGANTGELFF
CDR3 DNA: TGTGCCAGCAGCTCGAGGGGACTAGCGGGGGCGAACACCGGGGAGCTGTTTTTT

clone size: -
CDR3 length: 14
D gene: -
V gene: TRBV4-1
J gene: TRBJ2-7
CDR3 protein: CASSQVQVSYEQYF
CDR3 DNA: TGCGCCAGCAGCCAAGTTCAGGTCTCCTACGAGCAGTACTTC

clone size: -
CDR3 length: 13
D gene: -
V gene: TRBV7-3
J gene: TRBJ2-2
CDR3 protein: CASSPTPTGELFF
CDR3 DNA: TGTGCCAGCAGCCCAACGCCTACCGGGGAGCTGTTTTTT

clone size: -
CDR3 length: 17
D gene: -
V gene: TRBV2
J gene: TRBJ1-2
CDR3 protein: CASSEFRSGWINYGYTF
CDR3 DNA: TGTGCCAGCAGTGAATTCCGGTCAGGGTGGATAAACTATGGCTACACCTTC

clone size: once
CDR3 length: 13
D gene: -
V gene: TRBV7-9
J gene: TRBJ1-2
CDR3 protein: CASSVEGRYGYTF
CDR3 DNA: TGTGCCAGCAGCGTAGAAGGACGGTATGGCTACACCTTC

clone size: -
CDR3 length: 17
D gene: -
V gene: TRBV7-9
J gene: TRBJ1-4
CDR3 protein: CASSLVGRTLGDEKLFF
CDR3 DNA: TGTGCCAGCAGCTTAGTAGGGCGGACCCTAGGGGATGAAAAACTGTTTTTT

clone size: -
CDR3 length: 13
D gene: -
V gene: TRBV10-3
J gene: TRBJ2-7
CDR3 protein: CAISEASSPGQYF
CDR3 DNA: TGTGCCATCAGTGAGGCCAGCTCCCCGGGGCAGTACTTC

clone size: few
CDR3 length: 13
D gene: -
V gene: TRBV6-5
J gene: TRBJ2-2
CDR3 protein: CASLRTEAGELFF
CDR3 DNA: TGTGCCAGCCTTCGGACGGAGGCCGGGGAGCTGTTTTTT

clone size: few
CDR3 length: 19
D gene: TRBD2
V gene: TRBV5-1
J gene: TRBJ2-1
CDR3 protein: CASSFPREYSGGNDNEQFF
CDR3 DNA: TGCGCCAGCAGCTTCCCCCGCGAGTATAGCGGGGGGAATGACAATGAGCAGTTCTTC

clone size: -
CDR3 length: 16
D gene: -
V gene: TRBV6-4
J gene: TRBJ1-1
CDR3 protein: CASSRRHGTGNTEAFF
CDR3 DNA: TGTGCCAGCAGCCGGCGCCACGGTACGGGGAACACTGAAGCTTTCTTT

clone size: once
CDR3 length: 17
D gene: TRBD2
V gene: TRBV7-6
J gene: TRBJ2-3
CDR3 protein: CASSLPLAGASTDTQYF
CDR3 DNA: TGTGCCAGCAGCCTACCTTTAGCGGGCGCTAGCACAGATACGCAGTATTTT

clone size: few
CDR3 length: 16
D gene: TRBD1
V gene: TRBV28
J gene: TRBJ1-3
CDR3 protein: CASSLTGGFSGNTIYF
CDR3 DNA: TGTGCCAGCAGTTTAACAGGGGGCTTCTCTGGAAACACCATATATTTT

clone size: -
CDR3 length: 18
D gene: -
V gene: TRBV7-2
J gene: TRBJ1-1
CDR3 protein: CASSLMIIENSLNTEAFF
CDR3 DNA: TGTGCCAGCAGCTTAATGATTATTGAGAACAGTTTGAACACTGAAGCTTTCTTT

clone size: -
CDR3 length: 16
D gene: TRBD1
V gene: TRBV6-6
J gene: TRBJ1-5
CDR3 protein: CASSSSGTGFNQPQHF
CDR3 DNA: TGTGCCAGCAGTTCATCCGGGACAGGATTCAATCAGCCCCAGCATTTT

clone size: -
CDR3 length: 17
D gene: -
V gene: TRBV6-4
J gene: TRBJ2-3
CDR3 protein: CASITPRPQLIPDTQYF
CDR3 DNA: TGTGCCAGCATCACCCCTCGGCCACAGTTAATCCCAGATACGCAGTATTTT

clone size: -
CDR3 length: 14
D gene: -
V gene: TRBV6-2/TRBV6-3
J gene: TRBJ2-5
CDR3 protein: CASSYSTHWETQYF
CDR3 DNA: TGTGCCAGCAGTTACTCAACGCATTGGGAGACCCAGTACTTC

clone size: -
CDR3 length: 16
D gene: TRBD2
V gene: TRBV7-3
J gene: TRBJ2-1
CDR3 protein: CASSLNLAGGRNEQFF
CDR3 DNA: TGTGCCAGCAGCCTTAACCTAGCGGGGGGGCGGAATGAGCAGTTCTTC

clone size: -
CDR3 length: 14
D gene: -
V gene: TRBV5-1
J gene: TRBJ2-7
CDR3 protein: CASSLGGATYEQYF
CDR3 DNA: TGCGCCAGCAGCTTGGGTGGAGCCACCTACGAGCAGTACTTC

clone size: -
CDR3 length: 16
D gene: TRBD1
V gene: TRBV9
J gene: TRBJ2-1
CDR3 protein: CASSAADRGRRNEQFF
CDR3 DNA: TGTGCCAGCAGCGCCGCGGACAGGGGGCGAAGGAATGAGCAGTTCTTC

clone size: -
CDR3 length: 14
D gene: TRBD2
V gene: TRBV6-2/TRBV6-3
J gene: TRBJ2-7
CDR3 protein: CASNPQRGVYEQYF
CDR3 DNA: TGTGCCAGCAACCCCCAGCGGGGTGTTTACGAGCAGTACTTC

clone size: once
CDR3 length: 15
D gene: -
V gene: TRBV7-8
J gene: TRBJ2-5
CDR3 protein: CASSRSMSSQETQYF
CDR3 DNA: TGTGCCAGCAGCCGATCCATGAGTAGCCAAGAGACCCAGTACTTC

clone size: -
CDR3 length: 15
D gene: -
V gene: TRBV2
J gene: TRBJ1-2
CDR3 protein: CASRPGTSLLYGYTF
CDR3 DNA: TGTGCCAGCAGGCCCGGGACGTCACTTCTTTATGGCTACACCTTC

clone size: -
CDR3 length: 13
D gene: -
V gene: TRBV27
J gene: TRBJ1-1
CDR3 protein: CASSSYRVPEAFF
CDR3 DNA: TGTGCCAGCAGTTCCTACAGGGTACCCGAAGCTTTCTTT

clone size: -
CDR3 length: 14
D gene: -
V gene: TRBV21-1
J gene: TRBJ2-7
CDR3 protein: CAEEGASSSYEQYF
CDR3 DNA: TGTGCCGAGGAAGGGGCCTCGAGCTCCTACGAGCAGTACTTC

clone size: -
CDR3 length: 16
D gene: TRBD1
V gene: TRBV7-8
J gene: TRBJ2-3
CDR3 protein: CASSRLPGQGTDTQYF
CDR3 DNA: TGTGCCAGCAGTCGTCTGCCGGGACAGGGTACAGATACGCAGTATTTT

clone size: -
CDR3 length: 15
D gene: -
V gene: TRBV6-5
J gene: TRBJ2-5
CDR3 protein: CASSPNGPLLETQYF
CDR3 DNA: TGTGCCAGCAGTCCTAACGGACCGCTATTGGAGACCCAGTACTTC

clone size: -
CDR3 length: 14
D gene: -
V gene: TRBV7-6
J gene: TRBJ1-4
CDR3 protein: CASSLGTANEKLFF
CDR3 DNA: TGTGCCAGCAGCTTAGGGACAGCTAATGAAAAACTGTTTTTT

clone size: -
CDR3 length: 15
D gene: TRBD1
V gene: TRBV4-3
J gene: TRBJ2-1
CDR3 protein: CASSLGTGDYNEQFF
CDR3 DNA: TGCGCCAGCAGCCTCGGGACAGGAGATTACAATGAGCAGTTCTTC

clone size: -
CDR3 length: 19
D gene: TRBD2
V gene: TRBV9
J gene: TRBJ2-1
CDR3 protein: CASSVDSSGGLSSYNEQFF
CDR3 DNA: TGTGCCAGCAGCGTAGATTCCAGCGGGGGGTTAAGCTCCTACAATGAGCAGTTCTTC

clone size: -
CDR3 length: 14
D gene: TRBD1
V gene: TRBV2
J gene: TRBJ1-3
CDR3 protein: CASRAGGTGNTIYF
CDR3 DNA: TGTGCCAGCAGAGCAGGGGGCACAGGAAACACCATATATTTT

clone size: -
CDR3 length: 17
D gene: -
V gene: TRBV6-1
J gene: TRBJ1-3
CDR3 protein: CASSELGQGKSGNTIYF
CDR3 DNA: TGTGCCAGCAGTGAACTGGGCCAGGGTAAGAGTGGAAACACCATATATTTT